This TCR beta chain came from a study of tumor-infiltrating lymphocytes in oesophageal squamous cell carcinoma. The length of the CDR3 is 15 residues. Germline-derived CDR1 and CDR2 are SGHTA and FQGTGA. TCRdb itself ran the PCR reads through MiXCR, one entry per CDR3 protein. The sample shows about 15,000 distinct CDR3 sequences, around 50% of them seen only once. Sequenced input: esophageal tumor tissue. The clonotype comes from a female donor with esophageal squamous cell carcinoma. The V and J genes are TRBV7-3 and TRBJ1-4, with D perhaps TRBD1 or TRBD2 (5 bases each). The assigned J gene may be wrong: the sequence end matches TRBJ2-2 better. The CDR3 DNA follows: TGTGCCAGCAGCATAGTGGGGACCGACACCGGGGAGCTGTTTTTT. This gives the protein CASSIVGTDTGELFF.